Following are 23 T cell receptor beta chains from one sample sequenced in a study of T and B cells in COVID-19 patients. Multiplex PCR with BIOMED2 TRB-A/B primer pools amplified TRB rearrangements. TCRdb re-called the multiplex PCR reads with MiXCR, one entry per CDR3 protein. The table shows approximately 6,000 distinct CDR3 sequences, with about a quarter occurring only once. TRB was amplified from around 250-460 ng of blood genomic DNA. Sequences were obtained from blood. The receptors were sampled from a human donor with active COVID-19.

This chain joins TRBV12-3 or TRBV12-4 and TRBJ1-5; possible D gene TRBD1, 6 bases. V lost 6 bases and J 6 bases, leaving 9 bases between the germline ends. The CDR3 has 12 residues. The CDR3 sequence is CASRTGGQPQHF. CDR3 DNA: TGTGCCAGCAGGACAGGTGGTCAGCCCCAGCATTTT.

This clonotype was seen only a few times. V is TRBV7-2 and J is TRBJ2-5; D may be TRBD2 (5 bases). Germline assignment: CDR1 SGHTA and CDR2 FQGNSA. CDR3 length: 14 residues. The V end was cut by 4 bases, the J end by 1 base, with 10 bases between. The CDR3 is CASSSSGLQETQYF. The DNA of the CDR3 is TGTGCCAGCAGCTCCAGCGGTCTCCAAGAGACCCAGTACTTC.

By share of the sample, this clonotype is medium-sized. The rearrangement uses TRBV15 and TRBJ1-5; D may be TRBD1 (5 bases). Trimming took off 6 bases at V and 1 base at J, with 16 bases between the two ends. Per the germline V gene, CDR1 is LNHNV and CDR2 is YYDKDF (reference sequence). There are 16 residues in the CDR3. In nucleotides, the CDR3 is TGTGCCACCAGACCCGTTGTAGGGGCCAGCAATCAGCCCCAGCATTTT. Translated, it gives CATRPVVGASNQPQHF.

This chain joins TRBV20-1 and TRBJ2-7, with 7 bases matching TRBD2. Germline CDR1 and CDR2: DFQATT and SNEGSKA (reference sequence). This CDR3 spans 14 amino acids. J was trimmed by 0 bases and V by 2 bases; bases with no gene match: 4. CDR3 in amino acids: CSARKAGDSYEQYF. In nucleotides, the CDR3 is TGCAGTGCTAGAAAGGCGGGGGACTCCTACGAGCAGTACTTC.

Within the sample, this clonotype is medium-sized. CDR3 coding DNA: TGTGCCACGAGGGACAGGGTTGGGTCACCCCTCCACTTT. Protein sequence: CATRDRVGSPLHF. The chain links TRBV6-5 to TRBJ1-6; 9 nucleotides align to TRBD1. The V and J ends lost 10 bases and 10 bases, in that order; junction bases with no gene match: 8. The CDR3 is 13 residues long. Germline-derived CDR1 and CDR2 are MNHEY and SVGAGI.

By share, this clonotype counts as medium-sized. A junction boundary mismatches the germline segment, possibly from a read error. The gene calls are TRBV27 and TRBJ1-2; tentatively, D is TRBD1 (6 bases). In germline, CDR1 is MNHEY, CDR2 SMNVEV (reference sequence). This CDR3 comprises 15 residues. This CDR3 reads CASSLTRQKGGTKTF. As DNA, the CDR3 is TGTGCCAGCAGCCTAACAAGACAAAAAGGGGGGACAAAAACTTTC.

Comments on this clonotype: A much more abundant neighbour one base away suggests this may be a read error. J is TRBJ1-5 and V is TRBV27, with 8 nucleotides matching TRBD1. J lost 5 bases, V lost 5 bases, and 8 bases had no gene match. The CDR3 is made up of 15 amino acids. CDR1 and CDR2 (germline): MNHEY, SMNVEV (reference sequence). In nucleotides, the CDR3 is TGTGCCAGCAGTGCCTGGACAGGGAAGTATCAGCCCCAGCATTTT. It yields the protein CASSAWTGKYQPQHF.

This clonotype counts as medium-sized. Here the CDR3 DNA reads TGTGCCTGGAAAAGGAGGGGCGGCACAGATACGCAGTATTTT. Its translation is CAWKRRGGTDTQYF. The chain has TRBV30 and TRBJ2-3; weak D call: TRBD2 (6 bases). This CDR3 region has 14 residues. Trimming took off 4 bases at V and 1 base at J, with 12 bases between the two ends. Germline CDR1 reads GTSNPN; CDR2 reads SVGIG (reference sequence).

Of note for this clonotype: The CDR3 end shows no conserved phenylalanine or tryptophan, and so a read error is likely. The DNA is omitted, as the CDR3 cannot be located on it reliably, and the CDR3 follows TCRdb's listing. The chain couples TRBV19 to TRBJ1-2; the D call of TRBD1 is as the table states it, not checked on the DNA. The CDR3 has 10 amino acids, counting both end residues. Germline CDR1 and CDR2: LNHDA and SQIVND (reference sequence). The CDR3 loop is CASSIPGTGR.

This clonotype was detected a few times. The chain carries TRBV7-9 and TRBJ2-1; 10 bases agree with TRBD2. The ends lost 1 base at V and 10 bases at J; junction bases unmatched: 7. The CDR3 spans 15 residues. The germline V gene has CDR1 SEHNR and CDR2 FQNEAQ (reference sequence). The CDR3 loop reads CASSLGLAGAGEQFF. The CDR3 region has the DNA TGTGCCAGCAGCTTAGGGCTAGCGGGGGCAGGGGAGCAGTTCTTC.

By share, this clonotype ranks as medium-sized. This chain connects TRBV27 to TRBJ2-5; D is undetermined. The germline V and J ends were trimmed by 3 bases and 5 bases, with 13 bases remaining between them. Germline assignment: CDR1 MNHEY and CDR2 SMNVEV (reference sequence). CDR3 length: 14 amino acids. CDR3 in amino acids: CASSLIGLRETQYF. CDR3 sequence (DNA): TGTGCCAGCAGTTTGATCGGGCTACGGGAGACCCAGTACTTC.

By its share, this clonotype is medium-sized (0.01 to 0.1%). J is TRBJ1-6 and V is TRBV19; no clear D gene. This CDR3 region has 14 residues. The V end was cut by 7 bases, the J end by 4 bases, with 11 bases between. CDR1 is LNHDA and CDR2 is SQIVND in the germline V gene (reference sequence). The CDR3 DNA reads TGTGCCAGTATGGAACAGCCTTATAATTCACCCCTCCACTTT. Its protein product is CASMEQPYNSPLHF.

The table lists this clonotype with a count of one. The rearrangement joins TRBV20-1 to TRBJ1-1, with no clear D. The CDR3 extends over 13 amino acids. Germline V gene lookup returns CDR1 DFQATT and CDR2 SNEGSKA (reference sequence). V shed 3 bases and J shed 2 bases, with 10 bases lying between them. CDR3 in amino acids: CSASRSPNTEAFF. The CDR3 DNA sequence: TGCAGTGCTAGTAGATCACCTAACACTGAAGCTTTCTTT.

This clonotype is classed as medium-sized. J is TRBJ1-1 and V is TRBV29-1; TRBD1 matches at 7 bases. The CDR3 has 12 amino acids. After removal of 5 bases from V and 1 base from J, the junction contained 1 base not matched to a gene. From germline, CDR1 is SQVTM and CDR2 ANQGSEA. CDR3 sequence: CSVRQGNTEAFF. The CDR3 DNA follows: TGCAGCGTTAGACAGGGGAACACTGAAGCTTTCTTT.

The chain recombines TRBV7-9 with TRBJ1-4; weak D call: TRBD1 (5 bases). The CDR3 covers 16 residues. The germline V gene encodes CDR1 SEHNR and CDR2 FQNEAQ (reference sequence). V was clipped by 5 bases and J by 3 bases, with 16 bases between them. CDR3 nucleotide sequence: TGTGCCAGCAGCCTCGACAGTAAGGGCCCTAATGAAAAACTGTTTTTT. Translating it yields CASSLDSKGPNEKLFF.

This clonotype is deemed medium-sized. The chain couples TRBV6-5 to TRBJ2-7; D perhaps matches TRBD2 (6 bases). Trimming took 5 bases from V and 2 from J, leaving 13 bases between them. The CDR3 spans 14 residues. Germline V lookup: CDR1 MNHEY, CDR2 SVGAGI. In nucleotides, the CDR3 is TGTGCCAGCAGTCTGGCCTCGGGGGCCTACGAGCAGTACTTC. Translating it yields CASSLASGAYEQYF.

The chain has TRBV11-1 and TRBJ1-4; 9 positions agree with TRBD1. J gave up 8 bases and V 6 bases, and 7 bases lay outside the gene matches. The CDR3 contains 14 residues. Germline V lookup: CDR1 SGHAT, CDR2 FQDESV (reference sequence). The CDR3 coding sequence is TGTGCCAGCAGGTTACAGGGGGCATCGGAAAAACTGTTTTTT. This encodes CASRLQGASEKLFF.

The J gene is TRBJ2-7, the V gene TRBV19, with TRBD1 matching over 9 bases. Germline CDR1 reads LNHDA; CDR2 reads SQIVND (reference sequence). This CDR3 spans 14 amino acids. The V and J ends lost 4 bases and 2 bases, in that order; junction bases with no gene match: 3. The CDR3 sequence is CASSTGQGTYEQYF. DNA of the CDR3: TGTGCCAGTAGTACGGGACAGGGAACCTACGAGCAGTACTTC.

This clonotype appeared a few times. J is TRBJ2-5 and V is TRBV11-1; 10 positions match TRBD1. Trimming removed 3 bases from V and 1 base from J; junction bases left unmatched: 5. The CDR3 loop spans 16 amino acids. CDR1 and CDR2 from the germline V gene are SGHAT and FQDESV (reference sequence). This CDR3 is CASSFRTGGPQETQYF. The DNA of the CDR3 is TGTGCCAGCAGCTTTAGGACAGGGGGGCCCCAAGAGACCCAGTACTTC.

By proportion, this clonotype is medium-sized. The chain uses TRBV18 and TRBJ2-3, with 12 positions matching TRBD2. With V trimmed by 1 base and J by 5 bases, 16 bases remained unmatched. The CDR3 consists of 20 residues. Per the germline V gene, CDR1 is KGHSH and CDR2 is LQKENI. CDR3 DNA sequence: TGTGCCAGCTCACCACTTAACGCGGGACTAGCGGGCCCCCGTGGAGATACGCAGTATTTT. Translating gives CASSPLNAGLAGPRGDTQYF.

Sample share makes this clonotype medium-sized. The CDR3 loop is CASSYKGTGNSPLHF. CDR3 in DNA: TGTGCCAGCAGTTACAAGGGGACAGGAAATTCACCCCTCCACTTT. The rearrangement joins TRBV6-5 to TRBJ1-6, with 8 bases fitting TRBD1. In germline, CDR1 is MNHEY, CDR2 SVGAGI. The CDR3 has 15 amino acids. Trimming at V came to 2 bases and at J to 7 bases, leaving 4 bases not matched to a gene.

This chain connects TRBV4-2 to TRBJ2-2; D might be TRBD2 (8 bases). The germline V gene has CDR1 LGHNA and CDR2 YNFKEQ. This CDR3 has 16 amino acids. V was clipped by 4 bases and J by 3 bases, with 15 bases between them. CDR3 in DNA: TGTGCCAGCAGCCTCGGGAGGGGGCGTTACACCGGGGAGCTGTTTTTT. Residues: CASSLGRGRYTGELFF.

This chain links TRBV5-1 with TRBJ2-5; D possibly corresponds to TRBD1 (5 bases). V was shortened by 2 bases and J by 5 bases, with 10 bases between the two germline ends. This CDR3 is built from 13 residues. Germline CDR1 SGHRS, CDR2 YFSETQ. The CDR3 sequence: CASSLQVEETQYF. DNA for the CDR3: TGCGCCAGCAGCTTACAGGTGGAGGAGACCCAGTACTTC.